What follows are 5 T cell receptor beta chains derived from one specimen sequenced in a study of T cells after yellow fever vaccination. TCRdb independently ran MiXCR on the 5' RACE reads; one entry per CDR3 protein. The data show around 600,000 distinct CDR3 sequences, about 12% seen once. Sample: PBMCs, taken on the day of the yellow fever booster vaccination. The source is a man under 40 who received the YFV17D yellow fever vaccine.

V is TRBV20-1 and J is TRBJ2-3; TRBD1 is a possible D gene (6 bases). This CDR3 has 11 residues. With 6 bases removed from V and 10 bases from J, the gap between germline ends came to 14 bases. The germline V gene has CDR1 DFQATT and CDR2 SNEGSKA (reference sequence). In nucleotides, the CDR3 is TGCAGTGCGAGACCGGGACACGCGCAGTATTTT. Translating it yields CSARPGHAQYF.

The CDR3 nucleotides read TGTGCCATCAGTGAGTCGGGGGTGTCCAATGAGCAGTTCTTC. Translation gives CAISESGVSNEQFF. The chain carries TRBV10-3 and TRBJ2-1; either TRBD1 or TRBD2 may fit D (5 bases each). V was cut by 0 bases and J by 6 bases, with 9 bases left in between. Germline CDR1 reads ENHRY; CDR2 reads SYGVKD. There are 14 residues in the CDR3.

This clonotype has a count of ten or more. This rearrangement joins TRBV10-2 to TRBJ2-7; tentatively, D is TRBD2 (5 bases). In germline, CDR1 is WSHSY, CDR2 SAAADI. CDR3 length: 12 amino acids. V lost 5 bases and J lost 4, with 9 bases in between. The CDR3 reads CASSSGVYEQYF. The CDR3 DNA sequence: TGCGCCAGCAGTTCCGGGGTTTACGAGCAGTACTTC.

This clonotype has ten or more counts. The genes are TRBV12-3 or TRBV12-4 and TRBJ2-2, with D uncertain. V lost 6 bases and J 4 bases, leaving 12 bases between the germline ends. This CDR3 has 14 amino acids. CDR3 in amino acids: CASSPRVGTGELFF. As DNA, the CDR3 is TGTGCCAGCAGCCCCCGGGTGGGCACCGGGGAGCTGTTTTTT.

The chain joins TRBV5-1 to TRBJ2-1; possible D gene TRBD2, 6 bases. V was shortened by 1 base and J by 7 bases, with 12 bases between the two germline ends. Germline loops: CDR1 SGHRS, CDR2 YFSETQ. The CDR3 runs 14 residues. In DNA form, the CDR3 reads TGCGCCAGCAGCTTGACAGGAGGGTTAAATGAGCAGTTCTTC. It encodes CASSLTGGLNEQFF.